These T cell receptor beta chains were read from a single sample in a study of shared clonotypes between healthy human individuals. This table comes from immunoSEQ multiplex PCR, and its TCRdb copy is limited to in-frame clones, with some not included. The table shows around 2.5 million clones, with 80% to 95% occurring only once. Sequences were obtained from naive CD4+ T cells from PBMCs. The receptors here all came from a man between 18 and 35 years old in good health. Some clones in this sample may be carry-over from other donors' samples. Each CDR3 is given with its conserved first and last residue. Each record gives: D gene, clone size, J gene, V gene, CDR3 length, CDR3 DNA, CDR3 protein. The D gene is left open where the match is weak. For some rows the clone size is stated as once, few or many, or as a class when expanded; others skip it.

>.|.|TRBJ1-4|TRBV5-1|15
TGCGCCAGCAGCTTGGGGCCCACCCGGGGTGAAAAACTGTTTTTT
CASSLGPTRGEKLFF
>TRBD1|.|TRBJ1-1|TRBV15|17
TGTGCCACCAGCGGAGGGGACAGGGGGCCCATGAACACTGAAGCTTTCTTT
CATSGGDRGPMNTEAFF
>TRBD2|.|TRBJ2-5|TRBV7-8|16
TGTGCCAGCAGCTTAGGGGCTAGCGGGAGCATTGAGACCCAGTACTTC
CASSLGASGSIETQYF
>TRBD1|.|TRBJ2-7|TRBV19|11
TGTGCGGTGGGACAGGGCTACGAGCAGTACTTC
CAVGQGYEQYF
>.|.|TRBJ1-1|TRBV30|12
TGTGCCTGGAGTGTACAAACCACTGAAGCTTTCTTT
CAWSVQTTEAFF
>TRBD1|.|TRBJ2-3|TRBV4-2|16
TGTGCCAGCAGTCTAGAGGACAGGCTTAGCACAGATACGCAGTATTTT
CASSLEDRLSTDTQYF
>.|.|TRBJ1-2|TRBV15|13
TGTGCCACCAGCAGCGGTTTCGTCTATGGCTACACCTTC
CATSSGFVYGYTF
>TRBD1|.|TRBJ1-1|TRBV5-8|16
TGTGCCAGCAGCAGTAGGGACAGGACCATGAACACTGAAGCTTTCTTT
CASSSRDRTMNTEAFF
>.|.|TRBJ2-7|TRBV7-8|14
TGTGCCAGCAGCTTAGAGAGACACCCCTACGAGCAGTACTTC
CASSLERHPYEQYF
>TRBD2|.|TRBJ2-7|TRBV5-1|14
TGCGCCAGCAGTCTTGCTACTAGCGGCTACGAGCAGTACTTC
CASSLATSGYEQYF
>.|.|TRBJ2-2|TRBV2|15
TGTGCCAGCAGTGGTGTACCCTTAAACACCGGGGAGCTGTTTTTT
CASSGVPLNTGELFF
>.|.|TRBJ2-2|TRBV19|15
TGTGCCAGTAGGGTGACAGGGACTTTCACCGGGGAGCTGTTTTTT
CASRVTGTFTGELFF
>.|.|TRBJ1-2|TRBV2|14
TGTGCCAGCAGTGGGTGGATATTTAACTATGGCTACACCTTC
CASSGWIFNYGYTF
>.|.|TRBJ1-5|TRBV19|16
TGTGCCAGTAGTATAGATCGTACAGGACGCAATCAGCCCCAGCATTTT
CASSIDRTGRNQPQHF
>.|.|TRBJ2-1|TRBV7-3|17
TGTGCCAGCAGCTTATTGCCCAATACTAGGGGGAACAATGAGCAGTTCTTC
CASSLLPNTRGNNEQFF
>.|.|TRBJ2-1|TRBV4-2|16
TGTGCCAGCAGCCAAGATCGACTAGTCACCTACAATGAGCAGTTCTTC
CASSQDRLVTYNEQFF
>.|.|TRBJ2-7|TRBV11-2|14
TGTGCCAGCAGCGCACAGACATCGACCTACGAGCAGTACTTC
CASSAQTSTYEQYF
>.|.|TRBJ1-1|TRBV5-6|14
TGTGCCAGCAGCTTCCGGGTCATGAACACTGAAGCTTTCTTT
CASSFRVMNTEAFF
>TRBD1|once|TRBJ1-1|TRBV15|14
TGTGCCACCAGCAGGACAGGGGGTCGGACTGAAGCTTTCTTT
CATSRTGGRTEAFF
>.|.|TRBJ2-3|TRBV6-5|12
TGTGCCAGCAGTTACTCCGGCAGGGAGCAGTATTTT
CASSYSGREQYF
>TRBD1|.|TRBJ2-2|TRBV18|15
TGTGCCAGCTCACGACCGACAGGGGGCACCGGGGAGCTGTTTTTT
CASSRPTGGTGELFF
>.|.|TRBJ1-4|TRBV30|13
TGTGCCTGGAACGGGCAGAAAAACGAAAAACTGTTTTTT
CAWNGQKNEKLFF
>.|.|TRBJ1-1|TRBV5-1|14
TGCGCCAGCAGCCGCCGCAGTGTTTCGTCTGAAGCTTTCTTT
CASSRRSVSSEAFF
>.|.|TRBJ1-1|TRBV28|15
TGTGCCACCCGTCCCGGTGGTCTGGGGAACACTGAAGCTTTCTTT
CATRPGGLGNTEAFF
>TRBD1|.|TRBJ2-7|TRBV27|15
TGTGCCAGCAGTGACAGGGGAACGAGCCTGTGGGAGCAGTACTTC
CASSDRGTSLWEQYF
>TRBD1|.|TRBJ1-1|TRBV5-5|15
TGTGCCAGCAGCTTGGTACCAGGGGGGAACACTGAAGCTTTCTTT
CASSLVPGGNTEAFF
>.|.|TRBJ2-3|TRBV14|12
TGTGCCAGCAGCCTCAACACAGATACGCAGTATTTT
CASSLNTDTQYF
>.|.|TRBJ1-2|TRBV28|12
TGTGCCAGCGGGGACCCGCATTATGGCTACACCTTC
CASGDPHYGYTF
>.|.|TRBJ2-5|TRBV11-2|16
TGTGCCAGCAGCTCCCCGGGGCTCTCGGGCAGAGAGACCCAGTACTTC
CASSSPGLSGRETQYF
>TRBD2|.|TRBJ2-3|TRBV5-1|16
TGCGCCAGCAGCCGTAACGCTGGCGGGAGACCAGATACGCAGTATTTT
CASSRNAGGRPDTQYF
>.|.|TRBJ2-7|TRBV11-2|14
TGTGCCAGCAGCCCAACTAGTGCCGCCTACGAGCAGTACTTC
CASSPTSAAYEQYF
>.|.|TRBJ2-7|TRBV30|15
TGTGCCTGGAGAGCCTCCGGGACATTTGCGTACGAGCAGTACTTC
CAWRASGTFAYEQYF
>TRBD1|few|TRBJ1-2|TRBV28|15
TGTGCCAGCAGTGAACCGGGACAGGGGTATTATGGCTACACCTTC
CASSEPGQGYYGYTF
>.|.|TRBJ2-6|TRBV15|14
TGTGCCACCAGTTGGGGGCCTGGGGCCAACGTCCTGACTTTC
CATSWGPGANVLTF
>.|few|TRBJ1-1|TRBV5-5|12
TGTGCCAGCAAACGTACGGGCACTGAAGCTTTCTTT
CASKRTGTEAFF
>.|.|TRBJ2-5|TRBV29-1|12
TGCAGCGTGGAAACCGGGAGAGAGACCCAGTACTTC
CSVETGRETQYF
>.|.|TRBJ2-1|TRBV5-1|14
TGCGCCAGCAGCTTGGAATCCACGTACAATGAGCAGTTCTTC
CASSLESTYNEQFF